This record looks at one T cell receptor (beta chain) sequence and its context. This entry is derived from a study of blood T cell repertoires in COVID-19. Study as a whole: T cells, B-cell-depleted T cells, or PBMCs supplied cDNA or gDNA.

The CDR3 runs 15 residues. From germline, CDR1 is LGHNA and CDR2 YSLEER. The ends lost 5 bases at V and 4 bases at J; junction bases unmatched: 7. Authors' analysis steps: Amplification with reference gene primers provided the estimates of nucleated cell counts. Measured with immunoSEQ multiplex PCR; TCRdb has only the in-frame clones, and not every one. That table furnishes V, J and clone size, whereas the DNA furnished D and trimming. The sample yields about 340,000 clones, roughly 90% seen once. The source material was PBMCs or T cells enriched from blood (not recorded which). This chain links TRBV4-3 with TRBJ2-3; 9 bases are shared with TRBD2. This receptor was identified in a woman in her 30s who had recovered from COVID-19. The chain's CDR3 is CASSMGGGAPDTQYF. The CDR3 DNA reads TGCGCCAGCAGCATGGGCGGGGGGGCGCCAGATACGCAGTATTTT.